The rows below give T cell receptor beta chains drawn from one sample of a study of OX40 agonist ivuxolimab in advanced cancers. Sequencing was performed with immunoSEQ multiplex PCR; in TCRdb, only in-frame clones are kept and a portion is missing. The sample carries about 100,000 clones, around 94% recorded once. This material consisted of CD4+ or CD8+ T cells sorted from blood, taken in a trial of the OX40 agonist ivuxolimab. Receptor source: an adult with an advanced solid tumor such as melanoma, head and neck, liver or kidney cancer. Both conserved end residues are part of each CDR3. D genes are given only for firm matches. Expanded clones get a size class; other rows say once, few or many, or leave the size out.

size | D | J | V | CDR3 | DNA
- | TRBD1 | TRBJ1-4 | TRBV7-9 | CASSFDPDRGSEKLFF | TGTGCCAGCAGCTTCGACCCAGACAGGGGGAGTGAAAAACTGTTTTTT
- | - | TRBJ1-4 | TRBV13 | CASSTSPQLGSEKLFF | TGTGCCAGCAGCACCTCTCCCCAATTGGGAAGCGAAAAACTGTTTTTT
- | - | TRBJ2-3 | TRBV7-6 | CASSLRGGRNTQYF | TGTGCCAGCAGCTTGAGGGGAGGAAGAAATACGCAGTATTTT
- | - | TRBJ2-7 | TRBV11-3 | CASSLHTNYEQYF | TGTGCCAGCAGCTTACACACCAACTACGAGCAGTACTTC
- | - | TRBJ2-7 | TRBV4-1 | CASSQVPSELYEQYF | TGCGCCAGCAGCCAAGTCCCTAGCGAACTCTACGAGCAGTACTTC
- | - | TRBJ1-1 | TRBV27 | CASSLGARNEAFF | TGTGCCAGCAGTTTGGGGGCAAGAAATGAAGCTTTCTTT
- | TRBD2 | TRBJ2-3 | TRBV9 | CASSLSASGRTDTQYF | TGTGCCAGCAGCCTCTCGGCTAGCGGCCGCACAGATACGCAGTATTTT
- | - | TRBJ2-7 | TRBV6-5 | CASSYSQEGIEQYF | TGTGCCAGCAGTTACTCGCAAGAGGGGATCGAGCAGTACTTC
- | - | TRBJ2-7 | TRBV27 | CASSSLLTYEQYF | TGTGCCAGCAGTTCCCTCCTAACCTACGAGCAGTACTTC
- | - | TRBJ2-2 | TRBV12-5 | CASGLRVGGGADGELFF | TGTGCTAGTGGTTTGAGGGTCGGAGGGGGCGCCGACGGGGAGCTGTTTTTT
once | - | TRBJ2-5 | TRBV4-3 | CASSQGLRVYAETQYF | TGCGCCAGCAGCCAAGGATTAAGGGTGTATGCGGAGACCCAGTACTTC
- | - | TRBJ1-2 | TRBV7-6 | CASSPHRDGRRDGYTF | TGTGCCAGCAGCCCCCACCGGGACGGCAGGAGGGATGGCTACACCTTC
- | TRBD1 | TRBJ2-5 | TRBV2 | CASSPGTGVQETQYF | TGTGCCAGCAGCCCCGGGACAGGGGTACAAGAGACCCAGTACTTC